Relative to its sample, the clone carrying this T cell receptor (beta chain) is medium-sized. Sequencing used immunoSEQ multiplex PCR; TCRdb keeps in-frame clones, though not all of them. The data contain approximately 13,000 clones, around 30% of them singletons. The data originate from a study of graft-versus-host responses after intestinal transplantation. Study in general: The study gave all recipients anti-thymocyte globulin induction, then tacrolimus and steroids for 2 to 3 years. Study conclusions and caveats: Recipient marrow showed GvH clones, some seen first in ileum or blood. Peak circulating GvH clone levels tracked with early post-transplant HvG declines.

The CDR3 length is 14 residues. Germline loops: CDR1 SGHAT, CDR2 FQNNGV. V dropped 3 bases and J dropped 3 bases, with 8 bases sitting between them. Responders that carried the CFSE label, around 200,000 of them, were plated with around 200,000 irradiated, violet-dye-labeled stimulator cells. Sorting was performed after the reaction on proliferating CFSE-low CD3+CD4+ and CD3+CD8+ responders. The TCR sequence derives from a human patient who received an intestinal transplant. Here the sequenced sample was alloreactive CD8+ T cells from a mixed lymphocyte reaction culture, taken before intestinal transplant. Sample subset: CFSE-low proliferating T cells sorted from roughly 6-day pre-transplant mixed lymphocyte reaction (GvH or HvG direction). This sequence joins TRBV11-2 and TRBJ1-4; a possible D gene is TRBD1 (6 bases). The CDR3 sequence is CASSLTGANEKLFF. Written as DNA, the CDR3 is TGTGCCAGCAGCTTGACAGGTGCTAATGAAAAACTGTTTTTT.